Below, 13 T cell receptor beta chains from the same sample are listed, as sequenced in a study of blood T cell repertoires in COVID-19. Clones were sequenced by immunoSEQ multiplex PCR, and TCRdb holds only the in-frame ones, with some missing. This sample has 47,000 or so clones, with around 82% found just once. Sequenced input: peripheral blood. The source is an older woman with acute or convalescent COVID-19.

This clone was seen a single time. The chain links TRBV18 to TRBJ1-6, with 7 positions matching TRBD1. The V gene's germline CDR1 is KGHSH and CDR2 LQKENI. The CDR3 spans 14 residues. The J segment lost 5 bases and the V segment lost 3 bases, leaving 1 base of the junction unmatched. The CDR3 loop is CASSPDRDNSPLHF. The CDR3 bases are TGTGCCAGCTCACCCGACAGGGATAATTCACCCCTCCACTTT.

The chain carries TRBV27 and TRBJ2-3, with TRBD1 matching over 9 bases. The CDR3 spans 16 residues. The germline V gene encodes CDR1 MNHEY and CDR2 SMNVEV (reference sequence). The V segment lost 5 bases and the J segment 3 bases; nucleotides outside the gene matches: 9. CDR3 coding DNA: TGTGCCAGCAGTCTTTCACAGGGGGCTAGAACAGATACGCAGTATTTT. Its translation is CASSLSQGARTDTQYF.

The rearrangement links TRBV9 to TRBJ1-4; D uncertain. The germline V and J ends were trimmed by 4 bases and 0 bases, with 13 bases remaining between them. CDR1 is SGDLS and CDR2 is YYNGEE in the germline V gene. The CDR3 sequence is 16 residues long. The CDR3: CASSLEGKPTNEKLFF. The CDR3 bases are TGTGCCAGCAGCCTCGAGGGAAAGCCAACTAATGAAAAACTGTTTTTT. Supplemented by reference TRBV9 and TRBJ1-4, the full variable domain reads DSGVTQTPKHLITATGQRVTLRCSPRSGDLSVYWYQQSLDQGLQFLIQYYNGEERAKGNILERFSAQQFPDLHSELNLSSLELGDSALYFCASSLEGKPTNEKLFFGSGTQLSVL.

The CDR3 protein is CASSAGRNNSPLHF. As DNA, the CDR3 is TGTGCCAGCAGCGCGGGACGGAATAATTCACCCCTCCACTTT. The gene calls are TRBV3-1 (or the pseudogene TRBV3-2) and TRBJ1-6, with D possibly TRBD1 on 5 matching bases. The CDR3 runs to 14 residues. Per germline, CDR1 LGHDT and CDR2 YNNKEL (reference sequence). Trimming left V 5 bases short and J 5 bases short, with 10 bases between.

This CDR3 reads CASSKMGIGETENTEAFF. In DNA, the CDR3 is TGTGCCAGCAGCAAAATGGGGATAGGGGAAACTGAGAACACTGAAGCTTTCTTT. The chain employs TRBV21-1 and TRBJ1-1; the D call of TRBD1 is as the table states it, not checked on the DNA. TRBV21-1 is a known pseudogene. The CDR3 runs to 18 residues.

This clone was observed a few times. This sequence joins TRBV10-3 and TRBJ1-5; weak D call: TRBD1 (5 bases). CDR1 is ENHRY and CDR2 is SYGVKD in the germline V gene. Between the trimmed V and J ends, which lost 4 bases and 1 base, there was a span of 14 bases. CDR3 length: 16 residues. The chain's CDR3 is CAISARGEGSNQPQHF. The CDR3 nucleotides are TGTGCCATCAGTGCACGGGGGGAAGGAAGCAATCAGCCCCAGCATTTT.

This clone was seen a single time. The chain employs TRBV24-1 and TRBJ2-1; D gene ambiguous. From germline, CDR1 is KGHDR and CDR2 SFDVKD. The CDR3 length is 15 residues. Between the trimmed V and J ends, which lost 3 bases and 6 bases, there was a span of 14 bases. In DNA, the CDR3 is TGTGCCACCAGTGATCGGTCGATTTTAAGCAATGAGCAGTTCTTC. It is translated as CATSDRSILSNEQFF.

This chain joins TRBV5-1 and TRBJ2-5, with 11 bases matching TRBD1. The V gene end was trimmed by 4 bases and the J gene end by 9 bases; junction bases not matched to a gene: 8. Per germline, CDR1 SGHRS and CDR2 YFSETQ. The CDR3 loop spans 14 amino acids. CDR3: CASSPGTGGGAQYF. The DNA for the CDR3 is TGCGCCAGCAGCCCCGGGACAGGGGGTGGGGCCCAGTACTTC.

The rearrangement links TRBV10-3 to TRBJ2-1; D uncertain. Trimming took 4 bases from V and 0 from J, leaving 10 bases between them. Germline V gives CDR1 ENHRY, CDR2 SYGVKD. The CDR3 loop spans 15 amino acids. The CDR3 region has the DNA TGTGCCATCAGTGCCGCGAAGAGCTCCTACAATGAGCAGTTCTTC. Residues: CAISAAKSSYNEQFF.

This chain connects TRBV5-1 to TRBJ2-7; TRBD1 matches 12 bases. CDR3 size: 16 residues. J lost 5 bases, V lost 1 base, and 7 bases had no gene match. The germline V gene encodes CDR1 SGHRS and CDR2 YFSETQ. CDR3 nucleotides: TGCGCCAGCAGCTTGCCAGCCGGGACAGGGGGCGACGAGCAGTACTTC. This encodes CASSLPAGTGGDEQYF.

This chain connects TRBV27 to TRBJ1-1, with unresolved D. The germline gives CDR1 MNHEY, CDR2 SMNVEV (reference sequence). V lost 6 bases to trimming and J lost 0 bases, with 11 bases between them. CDR3 size: 14 residues. In DNA form, the CDR3 reads TGTGCCAGCAGAAGGAGGGCGATGAACACTGAAGCTTTCTTT. Translated, it gives CASRRRAMNTEAFF.

The chain carries TRBV19 and TRBJ1-5; a possible D gene is TRBD1 (6 bases). Germline V gives CDR1 LNHDA, CDR2 SQIVND (reference sequence). The CDR3 is 15 amino acids. V lost 0 bases and J lost 4, with 10 bases in between. This CDR3 reads CASSIEGHTNQPQHF. DNA for the CDR3: TGTGCCAGTAGTATAGAGGGACATACAAATCAGCCCCAGCATTTT.

This chain joins TRBV6-1 and TRBJ1-3; no reliable D call. The CDR3 is made up of 16 amino acids. V was trimmed by 3 bases and J by 0 bases, leaving 12 bases between them. The V gene's germline CDR1 is MNHNS and CDR2 SASEGT. The CDR3 DNA is TGTGCCAGCAGTGAGGAGGCCGCGAGCTCTGGAAACACCATATATTTT. This sequence encodes CASSEEAASSGNTIYF.